This T cell receptor (beta chain) was observed in a study of T cells in Graves' hyperthyroidism and ophthalmopathy. RNA transcripts provided the source from which TCR beta CDR3 regions were amplified. Researchers ran a first-round RT-PCR on the TCR CDR3 using the HTBI primer set. One entry per CDR3 protein, called by TCRdb with MiXCR from the multiplex PCR reads. The top ten hold 25% to 35% of the sample, which has around 200,000 distinct CDR3 sequences, about 15% seen once. With 6 bases clipped from V and 0 bases from J, the junction kept 6 bases outside the gene matches. This CDR3 region has 16 residues. From germline, CDR1 is SQVTM and CDR2 ANQGSEA.

The V and J genes are TRBV29-1 and TRBJ2-7; 15 nucleotides match TRBD2. The sequence was obtained from a woman between 50 and 59 years old with Graves' hyperthyroidism. The sample taken for sequencing was blood. The CDR3 loop reads CSVAGTSGRPSYEQYF. The DNA for the CDR3 is TGCAGCGTAGCTGGGACTAGCGGGAGGCCCTCCTACGAGCAGTACTTC.